The 2 T cell receptor beta chains below were found in one sample sequenced in a study of neurological immune-mediated disorders. Each CDR3 protein gets one entry after TCRdb re-called the 5' RACE reads with MiXCR. Of about 27,000 distinct CDR3 sequences listed, about 3.5% were seen once; the top ten hold 6% to 9%. The sequenced sample was PBMCs. The receptors were sampled from a woman in her 30s with multiple sclerosis.

This clonotype was seen ten or more times. V gene TRBV7-2 combines with J gene TRBJ1-2; TRBD1 is a possible D gene (5 bases). The CDR3 is 13 residues long. Trimming shortened V by 4 bases and J by 3 bases, and 9 bases separated the two germline ends. Germline V gene sequence: CDR1 SGHTA, CDR2 FQGNSA. The CDR3 DNA reads as TGTGCCAGCAGCTCGGGACGGTACTATGGCTACACCTTC. The encoded protein is CASSSGRYYGYTF. Supplemented by reference TRBV7-2 and TRBJ1-2, the full variable domain reads GAGVSQSPSNKVTEKGKDVELRCDPISGHTALYWYRQSLGQGLEFLIYFQGNSAPDKSGLPSDRFSAERTGGSVSTLTIQRTQQEDSAVYLCASSSGRYYGYTFGSGTRLTVV.

This clonotype occurred many times. The V gene is TRBV5-1, the J gene TRBJ2-3; 8 bases match TRBD2. The CDR3 has 14 residues. Germline V gene data show CDR1 as SGHRS and CDR2 as YFSETQ. V lost 6 bases and J lost 4; bases outside the gene matches: 7. The CDR3 reads CASKLAGFADTQYF. CDR3 DNA sequence: TGCGCCAGCAAGCTAGCGGGTTTCGCAGATACGCAGTATTTT.